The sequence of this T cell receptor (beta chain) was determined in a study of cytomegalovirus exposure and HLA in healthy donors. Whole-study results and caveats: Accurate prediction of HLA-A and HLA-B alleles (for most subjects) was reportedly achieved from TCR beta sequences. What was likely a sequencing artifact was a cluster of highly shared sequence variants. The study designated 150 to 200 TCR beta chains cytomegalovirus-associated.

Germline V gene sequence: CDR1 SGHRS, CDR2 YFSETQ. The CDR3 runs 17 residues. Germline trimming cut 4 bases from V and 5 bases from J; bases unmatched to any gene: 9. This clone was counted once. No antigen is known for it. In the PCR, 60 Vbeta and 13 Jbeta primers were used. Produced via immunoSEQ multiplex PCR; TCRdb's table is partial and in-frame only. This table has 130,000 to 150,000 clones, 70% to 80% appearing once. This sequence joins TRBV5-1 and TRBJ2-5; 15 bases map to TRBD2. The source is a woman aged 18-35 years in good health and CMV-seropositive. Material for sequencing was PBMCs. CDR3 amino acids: CASSPGLAGGRTETQYF. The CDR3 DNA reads TGCGCCAGCAGCCCCGGACTAGCGGGGGGGCGAACGGAGACCCAGTACTTC. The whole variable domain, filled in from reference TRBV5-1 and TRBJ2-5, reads KAGVTQTPRYLIKTRGQQVTLSCSPISGHRSVSWYQQTPGQGLQFLFEYFSETQRNKGNFPGRFSGRQFSNSRSEMNVSTLELGDSALYLCASSPGLAGGRTETQYFGPGTRLLVL.